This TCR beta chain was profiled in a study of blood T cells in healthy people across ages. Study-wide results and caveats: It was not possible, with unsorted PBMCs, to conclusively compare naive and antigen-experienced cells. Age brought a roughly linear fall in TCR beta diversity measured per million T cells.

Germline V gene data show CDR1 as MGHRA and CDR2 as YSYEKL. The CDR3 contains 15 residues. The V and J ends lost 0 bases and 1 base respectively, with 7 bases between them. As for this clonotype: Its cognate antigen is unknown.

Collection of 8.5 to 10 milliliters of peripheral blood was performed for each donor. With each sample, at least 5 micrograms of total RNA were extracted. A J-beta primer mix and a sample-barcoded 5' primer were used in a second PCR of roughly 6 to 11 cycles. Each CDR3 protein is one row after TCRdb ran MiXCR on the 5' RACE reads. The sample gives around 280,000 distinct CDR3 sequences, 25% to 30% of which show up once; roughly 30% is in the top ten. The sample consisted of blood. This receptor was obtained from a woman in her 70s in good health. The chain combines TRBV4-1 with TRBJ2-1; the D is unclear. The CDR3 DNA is TGCGCCAGCAGCCAAGAGTCTAGTTCCTACAATGAGCAGTTCTTC. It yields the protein CASSQESSSYNEQFF.